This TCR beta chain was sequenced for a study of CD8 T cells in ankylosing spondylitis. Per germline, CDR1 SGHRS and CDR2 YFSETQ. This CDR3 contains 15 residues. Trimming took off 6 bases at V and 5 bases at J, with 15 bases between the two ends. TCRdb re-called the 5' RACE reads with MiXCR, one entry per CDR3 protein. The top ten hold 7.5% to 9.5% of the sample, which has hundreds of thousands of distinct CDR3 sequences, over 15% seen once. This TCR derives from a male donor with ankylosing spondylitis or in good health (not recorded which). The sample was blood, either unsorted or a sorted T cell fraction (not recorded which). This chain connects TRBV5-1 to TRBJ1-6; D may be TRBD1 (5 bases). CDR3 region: CASNPAPGNNSPLHF. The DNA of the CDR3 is TGCGCCAGCAACCCAGCCCCAGGGAATAATTCACCCCTCCACTTT.